This T cell receptor (beta chain) was sequenced during a study of CD8 T cells in Susac syndrome. Recently defined diagnostic criteria classed the Susac syndrome patients as definite or probable. CDR1 and CDR2 from the germline V gene are SGHTA and FQGNSA. V gave up 6 bases and J gave up 3 bases, with 16 bases separating them. This CDR3 has 15 residues. Roughly 0.5 to 1 ug RNA was reverse transcribed with random hexamers. Amplification of TCR beta CDR3 across 54 Vbeta and 13 Jbeta was performed with immunoSEQ multiplex PCR. TCRdb reanalysed the immunoSEQ multiplex PCR reads using MiXCR and keeps one entry per CDR3 protein. The table has approximately 190,000 distinct CDR3 sequences, 75% to 95% seen once.

Sequenced input: CD4+ T cells from PBMCs. The chain couples TRBV7-2 to TRBJ2-3; maybe TRBD1 (5 bases). The receptor was derived from a human donor with Susac syndrome. CDR3 DNA: TGTGCCAGCAGTCCTCCGCGGTACAGGACAGATACGCAGTATTTT. Its protein is CASSPPRYRTDTQYF.